This T cell receptor beta chain was sequenced in a study of CDR3 diversity in severe acne. Per the germline V gene, CDR1 is DFQATT and CDR2 is SNEGSKA (reference sequence). The CDR3 covers 13 residues. The germline V and J ends were trimmed by 1 base and 3 bases, with 9 bases remaining between them. This clonotype was picked up a small number of times. MiXCR, run by TCRdb on the PCR reads, gives a single entry per CDR3 protein. The sample has tens of thousands of distinct CDR3 sequences; 50% to 65% are singletons. This sequence joins TRBV20-1 and TRBJ1-2; possibly TRBD1 for D (5 bases). The TCR originated in a male donor in good health, without acne. Sequencing input: blood. The CDR3 sequence: CSARGTSDYGYTF. The CDR3 nucleotides read TGCAGTGCTAGAGGGACATCCGACTATGGCTACACCTTC.